The TCR beta chain described here comes from a study of cytomegalovirus exposure and HLA in healthy donors. Study outcomes and limitations: In terms of immune exposure information, only CMV serostatus was available.

With regard to this clone: The antigen is unknown.

Despite likely unrecorded immune exposures, the donors were nominally healthy at the time of sampling. The PCR used 60 Vbeta and 13 Jbeta primers. Profiling relied on immunoSEQ multiplex PCR, and the TCRdb table lists in-frame clones only, not all of them. The table records fewer than 250,000 clones, about 82% of them present only once. This clonotype was sampled from a young man in good health and CMV-seronegative. The sequenced material came from PBMCs.

The CDR3 reads CASSNHLREKLFF. Here the CDR3 DNA reads TGTGCCAGCAGTAATCACTTAAGAGAAAAACTGTTTTTT. The chain joins TRBV2 to TRBJ1-4; no clear D. CDR1 is SNHLY, CDR2 FYNNEI, per germline. The CDR3 is 13 residues long. V dropped 5 bases and J dropped 8 bases, with 12 bases sitting between them.